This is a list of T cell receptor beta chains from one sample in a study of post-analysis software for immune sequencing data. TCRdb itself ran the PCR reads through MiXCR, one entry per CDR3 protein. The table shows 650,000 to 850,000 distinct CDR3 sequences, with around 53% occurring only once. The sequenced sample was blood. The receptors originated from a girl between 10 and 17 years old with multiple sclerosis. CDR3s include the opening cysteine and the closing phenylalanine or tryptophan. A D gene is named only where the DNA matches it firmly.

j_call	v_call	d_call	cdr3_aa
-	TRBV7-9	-	CASSSSPGTSPPLGEQYF
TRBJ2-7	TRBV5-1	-	CASSLAEGSYEQYF
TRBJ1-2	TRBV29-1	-	CSVEALGVFGGYTF
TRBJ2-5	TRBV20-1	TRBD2	CSTGTSGLYQETQYF
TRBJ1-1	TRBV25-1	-	CASSERAGQEVEAFF
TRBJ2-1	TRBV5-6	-	CASSLVATSNRDEQFF
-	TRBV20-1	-	CSAGLSGGTVQETQYF
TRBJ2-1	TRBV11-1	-	CASSLVPVEQFF
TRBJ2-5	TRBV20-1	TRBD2	CSARDLLAGGTYQETQYF
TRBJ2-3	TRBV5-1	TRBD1	CASSLQGSTDTQYF
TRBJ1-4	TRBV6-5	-	CASSYSGGGEKLFF
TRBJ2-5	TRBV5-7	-	CASSPDSPLQETQYF
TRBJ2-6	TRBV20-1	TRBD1	CSARAGTASSGANVLTF
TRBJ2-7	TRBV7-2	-	CASSLNPGSWYEQYF
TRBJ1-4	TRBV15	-	CATSRQGEKLFF
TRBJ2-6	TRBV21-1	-	CASNKGLAPLNSGANVLTF
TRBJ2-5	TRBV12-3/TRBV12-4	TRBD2	CASSITSGYQETQYF
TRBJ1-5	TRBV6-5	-	CASSPLPGASRQPQHF
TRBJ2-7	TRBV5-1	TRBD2	CASSLVASGSSPREQYF
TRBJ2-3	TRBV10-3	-	CAITGGPPHTDTQYF
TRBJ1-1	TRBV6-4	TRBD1	CASSSTGEVAEAFF
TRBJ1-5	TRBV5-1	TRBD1	CASSTGQGARVNQPQHF
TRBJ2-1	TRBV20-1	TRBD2	CSARDQETSGTNEQFF
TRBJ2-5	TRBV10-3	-	CAINEGWGETQYF
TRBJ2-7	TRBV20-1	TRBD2	CSARDWTSGNYEQYF
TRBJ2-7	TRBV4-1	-	CASSQPGWGNEQYF
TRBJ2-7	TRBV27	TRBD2	CASSLLRTRKEGRSYEQYF
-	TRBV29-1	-	CSVERQDRYEQYF
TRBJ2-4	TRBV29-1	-	CSVAEGAKNIQYF
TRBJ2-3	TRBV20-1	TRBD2	CSARDQRLAGGPDTQYF
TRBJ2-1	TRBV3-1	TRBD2	CASSQFTGTTEQFF
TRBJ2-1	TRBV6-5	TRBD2	CASSRSGGRRSNEQFF